A selection of T cell receptor beta chains follows, all from one sample in a study of lymphopenia after photon versus proton radiotherapy. Data came from immunoSEQ multiplex PCR; TCRdb stores just in-frame clones and leaves some out. The sample yields 35,000 to 50,000 clones, approximately 83% seen once. Sequenced here: peripheral blood, sampled from a patient treated with proton-based radiotherapy. The receptor set was obtained from a woman in her seventies with pancreatic cancer. Each CDR3 is given with its conserved first and last residue. The D gene is left open where the match is weak. Clone size is given for some rows only: seen once, a few or many times, or a class if the clone is expanded.

few | TRBJ1-2 | TRBV28 | - | TGTGCCAGCAGTCTCTTGGGCGGCCTCTATGGCTACACCTTC | CASSLLGGLYGYTF
- | TRBJ2-7 | TRBV5-1 | - | TGCGCCAGCAGCTTGATGCCAGGTTCCTACGAGCAGTACTTC | CASSLMPGSYEQYF
- | TRBJ2-1 | TRBV19 | - | TGTGCCAGCTCCCCCCTGCTACTGTACAATGAGCAGTTCTTC | CASSPLLLYNEQFF
- | TRBJ1-5 | TRBV18 | TRBD1 | TGTGCCAGCTCACTCGGCGGGGACAGACGCAATCAGCCCCAGCATTTT | CASSLGGDRRNQPQHF
once | TRBJ2-5 | TRBV5-1 | - | TGCGCCAGCAGCGTCCTCACAGGGGAGGAAGAGACCCAGTACTTC | CASSVLTGEEETQYF
- | TRBJ1-5 | TRBV6-1 | TRBD1 | TGTGCCAGCAGTGGCCGGGACAGGGGCACGAGCAATCAGCCCCAGCATTTT | CASSGRDRGTSNQPQHF
- | TRBJ1-1 | TRBV28 | - | TGTGCCAGCAGTTTTCTCAAATACATGAACACTGAAGCTTTCTTT | CASSFLKYMNTEAFF
- | TRBJ2-3 | TRBV30 | TRBD2 | TGTGCCTGGAATTTTGGACTAGCGGCAGATACGCAGTATTTT | CAWNFGLAADTQYF
- | TRBJ2-2 | TRBV21-1 | - | TGTGCCAGCATCAATAAAAGGCCGGAGGAGCTGTTTTTT | CASINKRPEELFF
- | TRBJ1-2 | TRBV6-5 | - | TGTGCCAGCAGTTACGGACCAGCGATCGATGGCTACACCTTC | CASSYGPAIDGYTF
- | TRBJ1-5 | TRBV7-2 | - | TGTGCCAGCAGCTTACAGAGAGGGAGCAATCAGCCCCAGCATTTT | CASSLQRGSNQPQHF
few | TRBJ2-2 | TRBV28 | - | TGTGCCAGCAGCGAACGCGGAAGGGGCAACACCGGGGAGCTGTTTTTT | CASSERGRGNTGELFF
- | TRBJ1-2 | TRBV28 | - | TGTGCCAGCAGTTCCTTCGCCGGCTACACCTTC | CASSSFAGYTF
- | TRBJ2-5 | TRBV7-9 | - | TGTGCCAGCAGCCTGGAATCGTACCAAGAGACCCAGTACTTC | CASSLESYQETQYF
- | TRBJ2-7 | TRBV28 | - | TGTGCCAGCGGAGGGACAGTTGCCTACGAGCAGTACTTC | CASGGTVAYEQYF
- | TRBJ2-7 | TRBV7-2 | - | TGTGCCAGCAGCCCCGCTATTCCTTACGAGCAGTACTTC | CASSPAIPYEQYF
- | TRBJ1-2 | TRBV7-2 | TRBD1 | TGTGCCAGCAGCTTCTCCGGACAGGGGGCATGGTATGGCTACACCTTC | CASSFSGQGAWYGYTF
- | TRBJ1-6 | TRBV7-6 | TRBD1 | TGTGCCAGCAGCTTAGAGGGACAGGGGAATTCACCCCTCCACTTT | CASSLEGQGNSPLHF
few | TRBJ2-4 | TRBV4-3 | - | TGCGCCAGCAGCCAAAGCAGGGGTACCAAAAACATTCAGTACTTC | CASSQSRGTKNIQYF
- | TRBJ2-7 | TRBV27 | TRBD1 | TGTGCCAGTAGCCGGGACAGGGGGAACGAGCAGTACTTC | CASSRDRGNEQYF
- | TRBJ1-4 | TRBV5-1 | - | TGCGCCAGTCGCCCAGACTCTGCTAATGAAAAACTGTTTTTT | CASRPDSANEKLFF
few | TRBJ2-7 | TRBV29-1 | TRBD2 | TGCAGCGCAACAGCTAGCGGGAGGACCTACGAGCAGTACTTC | CSATASGRTYEQYF
- | TRBJ2-3 | TRBV7-2 | - | TGTGCCAGCAGCTTAGGGCGGCAGATATTAGATACGCAGTATTTT | CASSLGRQILDTQYF
- | TRBJ2-2 | TRBV9 | - | TGTGCCAGCAGCGTAGGGATATCTTCGAACACCGGGGAGCTGTTTTTT | CASSVGISSNTGELFF
- | TRBJ1-4 | TRBV19 | - | TGTGCCAGTTCACAGGGAAATGAAAAACTGTTTTTT | CASSQGNEKLFF
- | TRBJ2-1 | TRBV29-1 | - | TGCAGCGTTGACCGCGAGCAGTTCTTC | CSVDREQFF
- | TRBJ1-1 | TRBV7-2 | - | TGTGCCAGCAGCCTAAGACAGGCCGAGGGCACTGAAGCTTTCTTT | CASSLRQAEGTEAFF
- | TRBJ1-4 | TRBV18 | TRBD1 | TGTGCCAGCTCACCCGACAGGGGTAGGCATGAAAAACTGTTTTTT | CASSPDRGRHEKLFF
- | TRBJ1-5 | TRBV19 | - | TGTGCCAGTAGGGCCGAGGGGAGGGGGGGTCAGCCCCAGCATTTT | CASRAEGRGGQPQHF
- | TRBJ2-1 | TRBV4-2 | - | TGTGCCAGCAGCCAAGAGAGAGTACATGAGCAGTTCTTC | CASSQERVHEQFF
- | TRBJ2-1 | TRBV28 | - | TGTGCCAGCAATCCGGCTGGTGGGGGGAATGAGCAGTTCTTC | CASNPAGGGNEQFF
- | TRBJ1-6 | TRBV5-4 | - | TGTGCCAGCAGCTTGGCGTCTGGGGGGGGTGGGAGCTCACCCCTCCACTTT | CASSLASGGGGSSPLHF
- | TRBJ1-6 | TRBV2 | - | TGTGCCAGCAGTGAACCGGTATCTGGATCACCCCTCCACTTT | CASSEPVSGSPLHF
few | TRBJ1-5 | TRBV5-4 | - | TGTGCCAGCAGCGCGGACCTAAATCAGCCCCAGCATTTT | CASSADLNQPQHF
- | TRBJ2-7 | TRBV18 | TRBD2 | TGTGCCAGCTCACCAACTCTGACTAGCGGGAGAACACCCTACGAGCAGTACTTC | CASSPTLTSGRTPYEQYF
- | TRBJ2-7 | TRBV18 | - | TGTGCCAGCTCACCACTGGGAGGCGGACAGATGACCTACGAGCAGTACTTC | CASSPLGGGQMTYEQYF
- | TRBJ1-2 | TRBV11-2 | - | TGTGCCAGCAGCTTTCTACAGGGTGATGGCTACACCTTC | CASSFLQGDGYTF
- | TRBJ2-1 | TRBV4-1 | TRBD2 | TGCGCCAGCAGCCAAGAGATAGCGGGAGCGCAGGAGCAGTTCTTC | CASSQEIAGAQEQFF
- | TRBJ2-7 | TRBV5-6 | - | TGTGCCAGCAGCTTGATTAAGGGGCACCCCTCCTACGAGCAGTACTTC | CASSLIKGHPSYEQYF
- | TRBJ2-5 | TRBV6-1 | TRBD1 | TGTGCCAGCTCGGGACAGGGTGTCGGCCAAGAGACCCAGTACTTC | CASSGQGVGQETQYF
few | TRBJ2-3 | TRBV28 | - | TGTGCCAGCAGTCCCACCTGGGGCAGGGGGGCAGATACGCAGTATTTT | CASSPTWGRGADTQYF
- | TRBJ2-3 | TRBV27 | TRBD2 | TGTGCCAGCAGTTTCCCCGGGAGGGCGACAGATACGCAGTATTTT | CASSFPGRATDTQYF